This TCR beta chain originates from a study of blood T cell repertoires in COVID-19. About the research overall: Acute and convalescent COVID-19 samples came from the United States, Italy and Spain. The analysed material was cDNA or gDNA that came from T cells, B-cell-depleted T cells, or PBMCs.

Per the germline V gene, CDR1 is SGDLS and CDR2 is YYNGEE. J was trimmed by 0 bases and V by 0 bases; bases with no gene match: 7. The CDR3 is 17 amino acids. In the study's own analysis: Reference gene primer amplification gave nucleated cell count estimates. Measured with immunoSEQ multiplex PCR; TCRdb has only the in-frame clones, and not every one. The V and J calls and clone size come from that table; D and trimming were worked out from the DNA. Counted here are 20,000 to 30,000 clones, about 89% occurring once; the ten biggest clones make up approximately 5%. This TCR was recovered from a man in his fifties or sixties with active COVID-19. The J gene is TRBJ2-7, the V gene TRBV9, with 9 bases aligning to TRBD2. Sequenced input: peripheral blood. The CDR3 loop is CASSVGLAESSSYEQYF. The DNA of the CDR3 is TGTGCCAGCAGCGTAGGACTAGCGGAATCGAGCTCCTACGAGCAGTACTTC.